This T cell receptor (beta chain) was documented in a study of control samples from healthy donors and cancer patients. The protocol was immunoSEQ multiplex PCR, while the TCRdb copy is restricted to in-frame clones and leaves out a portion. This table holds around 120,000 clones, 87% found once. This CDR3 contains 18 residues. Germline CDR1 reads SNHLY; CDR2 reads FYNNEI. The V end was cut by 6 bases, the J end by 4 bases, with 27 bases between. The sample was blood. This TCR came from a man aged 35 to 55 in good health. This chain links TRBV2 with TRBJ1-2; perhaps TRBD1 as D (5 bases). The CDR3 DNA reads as TGTGCCAGCAGCGATCCTCGAGTAGGAGGGGAGGGAGCCTATGGCTACACCTTC. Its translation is CASSDPRVGGEGAYGYTF.